The source of this TCR beta chain is a study of blood T cell repertoires in COVID-19. At the level of the study: Donors in the United States, Italy and Spain gave samples during acute or convalescent COVID-19. The cDNA or gDNA used as material had been derived from T cells, B-cell-depleted T cells, or PBMCs.

Original processing methods: Amplification of reference gene primers was used by the study to estimate nucleated cell counts. The method was immunoSEQ multiplex PCR; TCRdb's version includes in-frame clones alone and lacks a portion of them. The D gene and trimming were derived from the DNA, and the V and J assignments and clone size from that table. The repertoire has 100,000 to 150,000 clones, 81% of them found once; the top ten carry 17%. The ends were cut back, 0 bases at V and 14 bases at J, with 15 bases in the middle. The CDR3 contains 13 residues. Germline V gene lookup returns CDR1 MNHEY and CDR2 SVGAGI. Patients at the Seattle site were enrolled during active infection and followed longitudinally.

Sequenced input: peripheral blood. The receptor comes from a man aged 30 to 39 with COVID-19, enrolled during active disease. The genes are TRBV6-5 and TRBJ2-3, with a possible D match to TRBD2 (6 bases). The CDR3 DNA sequence: TGTGCCAGCAGTTACTCGAGAGGCGGAGCGGGGTATTTT. Protein sequence: CASSYSRGGAGYF.